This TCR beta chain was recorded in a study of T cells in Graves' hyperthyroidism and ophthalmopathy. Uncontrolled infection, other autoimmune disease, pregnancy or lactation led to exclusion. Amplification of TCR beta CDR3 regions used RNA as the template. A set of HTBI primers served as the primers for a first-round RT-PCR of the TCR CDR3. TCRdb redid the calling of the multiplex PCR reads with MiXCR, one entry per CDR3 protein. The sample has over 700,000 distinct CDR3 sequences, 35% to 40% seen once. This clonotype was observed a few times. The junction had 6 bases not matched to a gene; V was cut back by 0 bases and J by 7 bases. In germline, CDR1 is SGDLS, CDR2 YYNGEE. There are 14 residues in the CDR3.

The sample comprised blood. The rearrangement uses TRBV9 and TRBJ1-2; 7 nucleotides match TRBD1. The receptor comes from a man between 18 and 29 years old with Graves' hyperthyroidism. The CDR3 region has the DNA TGTGCCAGCAGCGTAGGAGGAGGGGGCGGTGGCTACACCTTC. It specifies CASSVGGGGGGYTF.